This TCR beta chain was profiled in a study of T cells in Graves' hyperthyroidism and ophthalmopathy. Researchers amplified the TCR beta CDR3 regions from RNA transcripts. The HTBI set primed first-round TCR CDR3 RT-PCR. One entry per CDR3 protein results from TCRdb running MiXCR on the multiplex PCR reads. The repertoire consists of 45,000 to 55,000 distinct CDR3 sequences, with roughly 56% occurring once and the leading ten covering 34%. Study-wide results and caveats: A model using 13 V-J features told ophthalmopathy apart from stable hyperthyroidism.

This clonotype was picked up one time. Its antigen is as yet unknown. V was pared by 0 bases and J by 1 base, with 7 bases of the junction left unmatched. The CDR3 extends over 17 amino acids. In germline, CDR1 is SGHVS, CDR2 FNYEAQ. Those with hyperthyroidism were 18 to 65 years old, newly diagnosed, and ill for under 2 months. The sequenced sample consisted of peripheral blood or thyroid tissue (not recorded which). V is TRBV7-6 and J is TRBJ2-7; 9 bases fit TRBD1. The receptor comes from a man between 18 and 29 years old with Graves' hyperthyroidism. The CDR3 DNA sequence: TGTGCCAGCAGCTTAGCGTCGGGACAGGGTTATTCCTACGAGCAGTACTTC. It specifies CASSLASGQGYSYEQYF. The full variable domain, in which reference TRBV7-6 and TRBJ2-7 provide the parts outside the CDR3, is GAGVSQSPRYKVTKRGQDVALRCDPISGHVSLYWYRQALGQGPEFLTYFNYEAQQDKSGLPNDRFSAERPEGSISTLTIQRTEQRDSAMYRCASSLASGQGYSYEQYFGPGTRLTVT.